This T cell receptor beta chain was observed in a study of T cell responses to AZD1222 COVID-19 vaccine. The data were produced by immunoSEQ multiplex PCR, yet TCRdb's version contains in-frame clones alone and is incomplete. The repertoire holds roughly 150,000 clones, with around 91% as singletons. The receptor comes from an adult who received the AZD1222 COVID-19 vaccine. The sequences come from peripheral blood, collected 28 days after the second AZD1222 dose.

Here the CDR3 DNA reads TGTGCCTGGAGTCCCGACCGACGGGGGCGATACGAGCAGTACTTC. Translated, it gives CAWSPDRRGRYEQYF. The chain recombines TRBV30 with TRBJ2-7; D is perhaps TRBD1 or TRBD2 (6 bases each). V shed 2 bases and J shed 4 bases, with 18 bases lying between them. This CDR3 is 15 amino acids long. CDR1 is GTSNPN, CDR2 SVGIG, per germline (reference sequence).